The 20 T cell receptor beta chains reported below all come from one sample, sequenced in a study of T cell responses to AZD1222 COVID-19 vaccine. Only in-frame clones appear in the TCRdb table, and some are missing; sequencing was by immunoSEQ multiplex PCR. The sample holds about 120,000 clones, roughly 89% seen once. The source material was peripheral blood, sampled 28 days after the second AZD1222 dose. The receptors come from an adult who received the AZD1222 COVID-19 vaccine.

CDR3 DNA sequence: TGTGCCAGCAGCGGGACAGGGGACGATAATGAAAAACTGTTTTTT. Amino acid sequence: CASSGTGDDNEKLFF. This chain uses TRBV13 with TRBJ1-4, with TRBD1 matching over 10 bases. CDR1 is PRHDT and CDR2 is FYEKMQ in the germline V gene (reference sequence). V shed 5 bases and J 4 bases; nucleotides not matched to a gene: 4. This CDR3 is 15 amino acids long. Full variable domain (missing parts from reference TRBV13 and TRBJ1-4): AAGVIQSPRHLIKEKRETATLKCYPIPRHDTVYWYQQGPGQDPQFLISFYEKMQSDKGSIPDRFSAQQFSDYHSELNMSSLELGDSALYFCASSGTGDDNEKLFFGSGTQLSVL.

The chain is built from TRBV6-5 and TRBJ2-7; D is ambiguous. V was pared by 5 bases and J by 3 bases, with 11 bases between. The CDR3 runs 13 residues. From germline, CDR1 is MNHEY and CDR2 SVGAGI. The CDR3 is CASSRTERYEQYF. As DNA, the CDR3 is TGTGCCAGCAGTCGGACCGAACGCTACGAGCAGTACTTC.

The chain employs TRBV7-9 and TRBJ2-7; D possibly corresponds to TRBD1 (6 bases). V was clipped by 0 bases and J by 4 bases, with 16 bases between them. The CDR3 is 16 amino acids. Germline V gene sequence: CDR1 SEHNR, CDR2 FQNEAQ (reference sequence). This CDR3 reads CASSLAPRDIRYEQYF. The CDR3 DNA reads TGTGCCAGCAGCTTAGCGCCCCGGGACATAAGATACGAGCAGTACTTC.

The chain carries TRBV6-5 and TRBJ2-2; no clear D gene. CDR1 is MNHEY, CDR2 SVGAGI, per germline. This CDR3 is 15 amino acids long. Between the trimmed V and J ends, which lost 3 bases and 0 bases, there was a span of 8 bases. The CDR3 is CASSYFLSNTGELFF. CDR3 bases: TGTGCCAGCAGTTATTTCCTATCGAACACCGGGGAGCTGTTTTTT.

V and J are TRBV4-2 and TRBJ2-5, with 10 bases identical to TRBD1. CDR3 size: 17 residues. The junction had 8 bases not matched to a gene; V was cut back by 0 bases and J by 4 bases. Germline V gene sequence: CDR1 LGHNA, CDR2 YNFKEQ. CDR3 bases: TGTGCCAGCAGCCAAGATTGGGGACAGGGGAGTCGAGAGACCCAGTACTTC. This sequence encodes CASSQDWGQGSRETQYF.

The V call is TRBV7-9, the J call TRBJ1-6, with D maybe TRBD1 (5 bases). Germline V gives CDR1 SEHNR, CDR2 FQNEAQ (reference sequence). V was clipped by 2 bases and J by 5 bases, with 13 bases between them. The CDR3 length is 16 residues. CDR3 DNA sequence: TGTGCCAGCAGCTTAATCGGGCAGGGCCATAATTCACCCCTCCACTTT. This encodes CASSLIGQGHNSPLHF.

Notes on this clone: Relative to the germline gene, one junction end is altered; a read error may explain this. This chain uses TRBV7-7 with TRBJ2-7; 7 nucleotides line up with TRBD2. The CDR3 covers 13 residues. From germline, CDR1 is SSHAT and CDR2 FNYEAQ (reference sequence). The CDR3 DNA reads as TGTGCTAGCAGTCCGGGGGACTACTACGAGCAGTACTTC. Its translation is CASSPGDYYEQYF. The full variable domain, its missing parts supplied by reference TRBV7-7 and TRBJ2-7, is GAGVSQSPRYKVTKRGQDVTLRCDPISSHATLYWYQQALGQGPEFLTYFNYEAQPDKSGLPSDRFSAERPEGSISTLTIQRTEQRDSAMYRCASSPGDYYEQYFGPGTRLTVT.

CDR3 sequence (DNA): TGTGCCAGCAGCTTGGTCCTAGCGGGTTCCTACAATGAGCAGTTCTTC. This encodes CASSLVLAGSYNEQFF. The chain has TRBV5-4 and TRBJ2-1; 8 bases map to TRBD2. In germline, CDR1 is SGHNT, CDR2 YYREEE (reference sequence). CDR3 length equals 16 residues. V was clipped by 0 bases and J by 1 base; unmatched bases: 3.

V is TRBV20-1 and J is TRBJ2-5; D ambiguous. V shed 6 bases and J shed 6 bases, with 11 bases lying between them. The CDR3 covers 11 residues. Germline CDR1 and CDR2: DFQATT and SNEGSKA (reference sequence). The CDR3 DNA is TGCAGTGCCAGGACGCTAAAGACCCAGTACTTC. Translated: CSARTLKTQYF.

The chain uses TRBV4-1 and TRBJ2-7; 11 bases align to TRBD2. Trimming at V came to 1 base and at J to 2 bases, leaving 13 bases not matched to a gene. Germline V gene data show CDR1 as MGHRA and CDR2 as YSYEKL. This CDR3 has 19 residues. Written as DNA, the CDR3 is TGCGCCAGCAGCCAAGGGCTCGCCGGGACTAGCGGAACTACCTACGAGCAGTACTTC. As protein: CASSQGLAGTSGTTYEQYF.

This clone was counted a single time. The chain joins TRBV10-3 to TRBJ2-7; 7 nucleotides align to TRBD1. CDR3 length equals 14 residues. V gave up 10 bases and J gave up 2 bases; unmatched junction bases: 11. Germline loops: CDR1 ENHRY, CDR2 SYGVKD. CDR3 region: CATRNPGQTYEQYF. The CDR3 coding sequence is TGTGCCACCAGAAATCCGGGACAGACCTACGAGCAGTACTTC.

The chain has TRBV9 and TRBJ2-3; TRBD1 might be the D (5 bases). Per germline, CDR1 SGDLS and CDR2 YYNGEE. This CDR3 region has 15 residues. Between the trimmed V and J ends, which lost 4 bases and 0 bases, there was a span of 12 bases. The CDR3, as DNA: TGTGCCAGCAGCCACGACAGCCTTAGCACAGATACGCAGTATTTT. It encodes CASSHDSLSTDTQYF.

The rearrangement uses TRBV24-1 and TRBJ2-1; D may be TRBD2 (6 bases). V was shortened by 0 bases and J by 1 base, with 15 bases between the two germline ends. Germline V CDR1 and CDR2: KGHDR, SFDVKD. This CDR3 spans 18 amino acids. The CDR3: CATSDLKVSLASYNEQFF. The DNA for the CDR3 is TGTGCCACCAGTGATTTGAAAGTCAGTCTAGCGTCCTACAATGAGCAGTTCTTC.

The gene calls are TRBV6-5 and TRBJ2-2; a weak D match, TRBD2 (5 bases). Trimming removed 6 bases at V and 0 bases at J, with 11 bases between. Germline CDR1 and CDR2: MNHEY and SVGAGI. This CDR3 has 15 amino acids. CDR3 sequence: CASRRGQTNTGELFF. DNA of the CDR3: TGTGCCAGCAGACGAGGGCAGACGAACACCGGGGAGCTGTTTTTT.

The chain couples TRBV6-5 to TRBJ2-7; tentatively, D is TRBD1 or TRBD2 (5 bases each). V lost 6 bases to trimming and J lost 5 bases, with 14 bases between them. The CDR3 runs to 13 residues. Per the germline V gene, CDR1 is MNHEY and CDR2 is SVGAGI. CDR3 sequence reads: CASRRQRGNEQYF. DNA of the CDR3: TGTGCCAGCAGGAGACAGAGGGGTAACGAGCAGTACTTC.

Only one count was recorded for this clone. The chain combines TRBV11-2 with TRBJ2-7, with TRBD2 matching over 8 bases. CDR1 and CDR2 from the germline V gene are SGHAT and FQNNGV. Trimming cost V 3 bases and J 4 bases; bases outside gene matches: 2. The CDR3 is 13 amino acids. CDR3 protein: CASSFSGTYEQYF. In nucleotides, the CDR3 is TGTGCCAGCAGCTTTAGCGGGACATACGAGCAGTACTTC.

This rearrangement joins TRBV7-9 to TRBJ2-7; TRBD1 matches 10 bases. The CDR3 has 16 residues. The germline gives CDR1 SEHNR, CDR2 FQNEAQ (reference sequence). After removal of 2 bases from V and 1 base from J, the junction contained 5 bases not matched to a gene. The CDR3 nucleotides are TGTGCCAGCAGCTTACAAAAGGGACAGGGGTCCTACGAGCAGTACTTC. This codes for CASSLQKGQGSYEQYF.

This clone was seen a handful of times. J is TRBJ1-2 and V is TRBV5-4; D not resolved. This CDR3 contains 13 residues. The V and J ends lost 1 base and 0 bases respectively, with 4 bases between them. CDR1 and CDR2 (germline): SGHNT, YYREEE (reference sequence). This chain's CDR3 is CASSLLANYGYTF. The DNA of the CDR3 is TGTGCCAGCAGCTTGTTAGCTAACTATGGCTACACCTTC. Based on the CDR3 plus reference TRBV5-4 and TRBJ1-2, the full variable domain is ETGVTQSPTHLIKTRGQQVTLRCSSQSGHNTVSWYQQALGQGPQFIFQYYREEENGRGNFPPRFSGLQFPNYSSELNVNALELDDSALYLCASSLLANYGYTFGSGTRLTVV.

This chain links TRBV3-1 (or the pseudogene TRBV3-2) with TRBJ2-6; D unresolved. CDR1 and CDR2 (germline): LGHDT, YNNKEL (reference sequence). With 2 bases removed from V and 1 base from J, the gap between germline ends came to 0 bases. CDR3 length equals 13 residues. The CDR3 sequence is CASSQSGANVLTF. CDR3 DNA: TGTGCCAGCAGCCAATCTGGGGCCAACGTCCTGACTTTC.

The J gene is TRBJ1-2, the V gene TRBV19, with a tentative D call TRBD1 (5 bases). This CDR3 has 14 amino acids. The germline V gene encodes CDR1 LNHDA and CDR2 SQIVND (reference sequence). The V gene lost 5 bases and the J gene lost 4 bases, with 14 bases spanning the gap. CDR3 amino acids: CASSVSQGAYGYTF. The CDR3 DNA is TGTGCCAGTAGTGTTTCCCAGGGAGCCTATGGCTACACCTTC.